This is a list of T cell receptor beta chains from one sample in a study of T-cell reconstitution after alpha-beta-depleted transplantation in children. Using its own MiXCR run on the PCR reads, TCRdb lists one record per CDR3 protein. Among about 220,000 distinct CDR3 sequences, approximately 15% were seen once, and the ten largest hold about 45%. This specimen consisted of PBMCs, mostly from graft donor cells, obtained 360 days after TCRalphabeta/CD19-depleted stem cell transplant. The receptor source for this set is a male patient between 2 and 10 years old who had a stem cell transplant for acute lymphoblastic leukemia, so the T cells may come from the graft donor. Both conserved end residues are part of each CDR3. The D gene is left open where the match is weak. Clone size is not always given. Where it is, it says once, few, many or a class for expanded clones.

CDR3aa,CDR3nt,v_gene,abundance,d_gene,j_gene
CATKPNPGHLRDRYEQYF,TGTGCCACTAAGCCCAATCCGGGACATCTTAGGGATCGCTACGAGCAGTACTTC,TRBV28,many,NA,TRBJ2-7
CASSLWRDSNQPQHF,TGTGCCAGCAGTTTATGGCGGGATAGCAATCAGCCCCAGCATTTT,TRBV28,NA,NA,TRBJ1-5
CAIRPWASGGPADTQYF,TGTGCCATCAGACCATGGGCCAGCGGGGGCCCGGCAGATACGCAGTATTTT,TRBV10-3,few,TRBD2,TRBJ2-3
CASSWPRTSGKNTGELFF,TGTGCCAGCAGCTGGCCCCGGACTAGCGGGAAGAACACCGGGGAGCTGTTTTTT,TRBV11-1,few,TRBD2,TRBJ2-2
CSVDKGRGTYNEQFF,TGCAGCGTTGATAAGGGGAGGGGTACCTACAATGAGCAGTTCTTC,TRBV29-1,NA,TRBD2,TRBJ2-1
CASSYPILQGPMDSPLHF,TGTGCCAGCAGTTACCCCATCTTACAGGGCCCAATGGATTCACCCCTCCACTTT,TRBV6-5,many,NA,TRBJ1-6
CASGTGQGLNNEQFF,TGTGCCAGCGGAACTGGACAGGGTCTAAACAATGAGCAGTTCTTC,TRBV12-3/TRBV12-4,NA,TRBD1,TRBJ2-1
CATSRGGTDTQYF,TGTGCCACCAGCAGAGGTGGCACAGATACGCAGTATTTT,TRBV15,few,NA,TRBJ2-3
CAIRGSQETQYF,TGTGCCATCCGGGGGAGTCAAGAGACCCAGTACTTC,TRBV10-3,few,NA,TRBJ2-5
CASSQVSVARATPAEAFF,TGCGCCAGCAGCCAAGTTTCGGTCGCGCGCGCAACGCCAGCTGAAGCTTTCTTT,TRBV4-3,once,NA,TRBJ1-1
CAIRRGGGAYEQYF,TGTGCCATCAGGAGAGGAGGGGGCGCGTACGAGCAGTACTTC,TRBV10-3,NA,NA,TRBJ2-7
CASSQELGRDTEAFF,TGCGCCAGCAGCCAAGAACTAGGAAGGGACACTGAAGCTTTCTTT,TRBV4-3,NA,NA,TRBJ1-1
CASTLRDGDTGELFF,TGTGCCAGCACCCTCCGGGACGGAGACACCGGGGAGCTGTTTTTT,TRBV3-1,NA,NA,TRBJ2-2
CASSLGGPYEQYF,TGTGCCAGCAGTTTAGGAGGTCCCTACGAGCAGTACTTC,TRBV12-3/TRBV12-4,many,NA,TRBJ2-7
CSVGVGANTIYF,TGCAGCGTCGGGGTGGGGGCGAACACCATATATTTT,TRBV29-1,few,NA,TRBJ1-3
CSVVGSRGYTF,TGCAGCGTTGTGGGAAGTCGTGGCTACACCTTC,TRBV29-1,few,NA,TRBJ1-2
CASSDRPSYNSPLHF,TGTGCCAGCAGTGACCGGCCCTCCTATAATTCACCCCTCCACTTT,TRBV27,few,NA,TRBJ1-6
CSARPPTGVTEAFF,TGCAGTGCTAGGCCCCCAACAGGGGTCACTGAAGCTTTCTTT,TRBV20-1,few,TRBD1,TRBJ1-1
CSAPGHYSNQPQHF,TGCAGTGCCCCGGGACATTATAGCAATCAGCCCCAGCATTTT,TRBV20-1,NA,NA,TRBJ1-5
CASSYSIEDRVVSRVTDTQYF,TGTGCCAGCAGTTACTCGATTGAGGACAGGGTGGTCTCTCGGGTCACAGATACGCAGTATTTT,TRBV6-2/TRBV6-3,once,TRBD1,TRBJ2-3
CASSETGTGGSEQYF,TGCGCCAGCAGTGAGACAGGGACAGGGGGAAGCGAGCAGTACTTC,TRBV10-1,few,TRBD1,TRBJ2-7
CASSLVLGELFF,TGTGCCAGCAGCTTGGTACTCGGGGAGCTGTTTTTT,TRBV5-4,few,NA,TRBJ2-2
CASSLEGTGYMQYF,TGCGCCAGCAGCTTGGAGGGGACAGGGTATATGCAGTACTTC,TRBV5-1,NA,TRBD1,TRBJ2-7
CSADGTARGDTEAFF,TGCAGTGCTGATGGGACCGCAAGAGGGGACACTGAAGCTTTCTTT,TRBV20-1,NA,NA,TRBJ1-1